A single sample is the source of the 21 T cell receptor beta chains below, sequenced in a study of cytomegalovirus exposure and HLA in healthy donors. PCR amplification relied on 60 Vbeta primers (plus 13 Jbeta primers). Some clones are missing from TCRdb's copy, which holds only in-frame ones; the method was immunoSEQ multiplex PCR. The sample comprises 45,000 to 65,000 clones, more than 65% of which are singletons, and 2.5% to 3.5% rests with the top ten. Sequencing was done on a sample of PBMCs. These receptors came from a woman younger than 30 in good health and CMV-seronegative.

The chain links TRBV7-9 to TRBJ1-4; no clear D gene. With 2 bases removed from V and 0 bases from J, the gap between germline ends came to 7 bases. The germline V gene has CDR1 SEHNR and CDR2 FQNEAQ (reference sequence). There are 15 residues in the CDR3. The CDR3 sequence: CASSLSLSTNEKLFF. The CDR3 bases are TGTGCCAGCAGCTTATCTCTCTCAACTAATGAAAAACTGTTTTTT. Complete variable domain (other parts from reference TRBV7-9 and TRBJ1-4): DTGVSQNPRHKITKRGQNVTFRCDPISEHNRLYWYRQTLGQGPEFLTYFQNEAQLEKSRLLSDRFSAERPKGSFSTLEIQRTEQGDSAMYLCASSLSLSTNEKLFFGSGTQLSVL.

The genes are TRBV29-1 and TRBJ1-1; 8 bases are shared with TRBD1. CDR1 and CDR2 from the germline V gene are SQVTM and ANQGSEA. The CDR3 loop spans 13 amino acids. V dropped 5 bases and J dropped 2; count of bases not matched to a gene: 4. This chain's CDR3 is CSVQTGENTEAFF. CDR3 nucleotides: TGCAGCGTTCAGACAGGGGAAAACACTGAAGCTTTCTTT. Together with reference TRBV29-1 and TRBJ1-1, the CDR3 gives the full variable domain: SAVISQKPSRDICQRGTSLTIQCQVDSQVTMMFWYRQQPGQSLTLIATANQGSEATYESGFVIDKFPISRPNLTFSTLTVSNMSPEDSSIYLCSVQTGENTEAFFGQGTRLTVV.

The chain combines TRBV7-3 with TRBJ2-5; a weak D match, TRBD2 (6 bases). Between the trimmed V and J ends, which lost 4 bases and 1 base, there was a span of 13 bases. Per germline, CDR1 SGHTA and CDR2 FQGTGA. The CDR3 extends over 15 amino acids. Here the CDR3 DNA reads TGTGCCAGCAGCTCGAATGAGGGAGGCCAAGAGACCCAGTACTTC. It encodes CASSSNEGGQETQYF.

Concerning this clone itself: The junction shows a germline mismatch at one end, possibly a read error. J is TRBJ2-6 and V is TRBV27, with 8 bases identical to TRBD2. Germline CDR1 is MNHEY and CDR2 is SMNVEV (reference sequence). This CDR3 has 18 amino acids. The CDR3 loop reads CASTPIAGSLSGANGLTF. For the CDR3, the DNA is TGTGCCAGCACCCCAATAGCGGGGTCCCTATCTGGGGCCAACGGCCTGACTTTC.

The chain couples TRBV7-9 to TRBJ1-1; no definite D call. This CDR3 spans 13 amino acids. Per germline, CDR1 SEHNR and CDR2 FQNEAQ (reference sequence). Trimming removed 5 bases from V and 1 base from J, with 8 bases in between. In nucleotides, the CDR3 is TGTGCCAGCAGCCCGACACCGAACACTGAAGCTTTCTTT. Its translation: CASSPTPNTEAFF. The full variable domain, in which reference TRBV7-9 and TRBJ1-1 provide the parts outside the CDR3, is DTGVSQNPRHKITKRGQNVTFRCDPISEHNRLYWYRQTLGQGPEFLTYFQNEAQLEKSRLLSDRFSAERPKGSFSTLEIQRTEQGDSAMYLCASSPTPNTEAFFGQGTRLTVV.

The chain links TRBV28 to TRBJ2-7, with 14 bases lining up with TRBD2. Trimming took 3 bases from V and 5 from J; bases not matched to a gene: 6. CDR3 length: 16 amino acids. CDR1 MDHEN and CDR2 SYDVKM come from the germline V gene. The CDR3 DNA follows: TGTGCCAGCAGTTTGGGGGGGGGACTAGCGGGAGACGAGCAGTACTTC. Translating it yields CASSLGGGLAGDEQYF.

The DNA for the CDR3 is TGTGCCAGCGGCCCATGGTCGCCCCAGCATTTT. Translation gives CASGPWSPQHF. The rearrangement uses TRBV6-6 and TRBJ1-5; no clear D. CDR1 and CDR2 (germline): MNHNY, SVGAGI (reference sequence). The V gene lost 8 bases and the J gene lost 9 bases, with 11 bases spanning the gap. The CDR3 extends over 11 amino acids.

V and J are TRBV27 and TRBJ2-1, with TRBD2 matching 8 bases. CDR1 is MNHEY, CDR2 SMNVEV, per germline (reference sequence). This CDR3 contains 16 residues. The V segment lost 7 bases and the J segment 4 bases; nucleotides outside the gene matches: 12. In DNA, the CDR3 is TGTGCCAGCACTACCGGGGGGAGCGGGAGATACAATGAGCAGTTCTTC. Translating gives CASTTGGSGRYNEQFF.

The DNA of the CDR3 is TGTGCCAGTAGTATCCGCTCCTACAATGAGCAGTTCTTC. Translated: CASSIRSYNEQFF. The V call is TRBV19, the J call TRBJ2-1; D is unclear. CDR3 size: 13 residues. Germline CDR1 LNHDA, CDR2 SQIVND (reference sequence). With 3 bases removed from V and 0 bases from J, the gap between germline ends came to 3 bases. Full variable domain (outside the CDR3, taken from reference TRBV19 and TRBJ2-1): DGGITQSPKYLFRKEGQNVTLSCEQNLNHDAMYWYRQDPGQGLRLIYYSQIVNDFQKGDIAEGYSVSREKKESFPLTVTSAQKNPTAFYLCASSIRSYNEQFFGPGTRLTVL.

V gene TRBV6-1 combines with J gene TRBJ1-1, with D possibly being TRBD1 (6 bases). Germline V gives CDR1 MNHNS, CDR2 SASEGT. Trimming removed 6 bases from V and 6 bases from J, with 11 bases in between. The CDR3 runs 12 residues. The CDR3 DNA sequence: TGTGCCAGCAGCCGGGACACTTCTGAAGCTTTCTTT. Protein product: CASSRDTSEAFF.

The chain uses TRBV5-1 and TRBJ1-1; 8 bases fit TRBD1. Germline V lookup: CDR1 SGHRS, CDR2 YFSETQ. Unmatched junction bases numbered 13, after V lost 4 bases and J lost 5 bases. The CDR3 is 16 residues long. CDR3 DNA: TGCGCCAGCAGCCCTCATCCGGACAGGGTGGATACTGAAGCTTTCTTT. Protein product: CASSPHPDRVDTEAFF.

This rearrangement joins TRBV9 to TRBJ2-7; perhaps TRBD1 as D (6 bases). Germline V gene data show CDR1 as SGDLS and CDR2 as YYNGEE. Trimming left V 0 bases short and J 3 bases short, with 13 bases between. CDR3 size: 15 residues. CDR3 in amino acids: CASSVGWGQGYEQYF. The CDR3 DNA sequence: TGTGCCAGCAGCGTAGGTTGGGGGCAGGGCTACGAGCAGTACTTC.

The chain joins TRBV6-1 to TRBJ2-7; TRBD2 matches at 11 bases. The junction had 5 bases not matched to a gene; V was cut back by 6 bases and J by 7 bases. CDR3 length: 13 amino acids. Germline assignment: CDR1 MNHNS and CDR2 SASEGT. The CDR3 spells CASSRRLAGEQYF. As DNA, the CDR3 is TGTGCCAGCAGCCGGAGACTAGCGGGGGAGCAGTACTTC.

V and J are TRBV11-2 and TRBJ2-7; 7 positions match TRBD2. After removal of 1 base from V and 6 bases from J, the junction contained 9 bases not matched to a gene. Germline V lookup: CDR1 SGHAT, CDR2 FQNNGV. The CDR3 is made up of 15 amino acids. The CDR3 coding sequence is TGTGCCAGCAGCTTAGCGGGGGGTGCAGGGTCCGAGCAGTACTTC. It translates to CASSLAGGAGSEQYF.

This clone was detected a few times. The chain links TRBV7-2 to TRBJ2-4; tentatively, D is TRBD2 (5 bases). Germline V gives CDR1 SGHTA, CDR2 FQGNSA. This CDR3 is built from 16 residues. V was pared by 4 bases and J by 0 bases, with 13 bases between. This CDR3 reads CASSSLEFLAKNIQYF. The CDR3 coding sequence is TGTGCCAGCAGCTCACTAGAGTTCCTAGCCAAAAACATTCAGTACTTC.

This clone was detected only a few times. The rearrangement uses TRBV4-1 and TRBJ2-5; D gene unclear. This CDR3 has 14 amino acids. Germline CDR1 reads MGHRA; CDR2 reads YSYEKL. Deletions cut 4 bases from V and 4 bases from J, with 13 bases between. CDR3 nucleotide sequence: TGCGCCAGCAGCCTTCAGGTGTTAGTAGAGACCCAGTACTTC. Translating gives CASSLQVLVETQYF.

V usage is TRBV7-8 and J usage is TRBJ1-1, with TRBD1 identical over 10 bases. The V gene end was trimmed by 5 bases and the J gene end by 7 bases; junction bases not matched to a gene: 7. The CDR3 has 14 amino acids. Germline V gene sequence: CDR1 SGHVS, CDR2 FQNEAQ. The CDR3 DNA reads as TGTGCCAGCAGCGACGGGACAGGGGCCCTTGAAGCTTTCTTT. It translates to CASSDGTGALEAFF. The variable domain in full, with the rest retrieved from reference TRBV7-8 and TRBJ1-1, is GAGVSQSPRYKVAKRGQDVALRCDPISGHVSLFWYQQALGQGPEFLTYFQNEAQLDKSGLPSDRFFAERPEGSVSTLKIQRTQQEDSAVYLCASSDGTGALEAFFGQGTRLTVV.

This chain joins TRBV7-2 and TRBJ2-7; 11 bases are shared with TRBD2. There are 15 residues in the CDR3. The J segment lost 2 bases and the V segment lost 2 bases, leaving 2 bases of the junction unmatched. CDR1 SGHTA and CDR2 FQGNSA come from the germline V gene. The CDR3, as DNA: TGTGCCAGCAGCTTAAAACTAGCGGGAGCCTACGAGCAGTACTTC. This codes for CASSLKLAGAYEQYF.

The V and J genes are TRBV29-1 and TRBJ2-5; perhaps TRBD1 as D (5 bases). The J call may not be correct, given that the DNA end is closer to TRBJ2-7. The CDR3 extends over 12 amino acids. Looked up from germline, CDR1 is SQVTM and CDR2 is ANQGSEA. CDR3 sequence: CSVEDKPYEQYF. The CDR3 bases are TGCAGCGTTGAGGACAAACCCTACGAGCAGTACTTC.

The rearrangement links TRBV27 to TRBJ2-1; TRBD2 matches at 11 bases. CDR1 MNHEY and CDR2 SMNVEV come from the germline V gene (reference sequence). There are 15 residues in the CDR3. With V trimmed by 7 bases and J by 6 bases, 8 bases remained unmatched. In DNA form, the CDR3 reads TGTGCCAGCACCCTGGGTAGCGGGAGGGGCAATGAGCAGTTCTTC. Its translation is CASTLGSGRGNEQFF.

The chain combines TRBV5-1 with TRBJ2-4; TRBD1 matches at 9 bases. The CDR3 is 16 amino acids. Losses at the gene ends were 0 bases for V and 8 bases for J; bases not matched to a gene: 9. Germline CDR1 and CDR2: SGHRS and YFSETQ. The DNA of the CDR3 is TGCGCCAGCAGCTTGGGGGACAGGGTGAAGGGGGACATTCAGTACTTC. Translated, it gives CASSLGDRVKGDIQYF.